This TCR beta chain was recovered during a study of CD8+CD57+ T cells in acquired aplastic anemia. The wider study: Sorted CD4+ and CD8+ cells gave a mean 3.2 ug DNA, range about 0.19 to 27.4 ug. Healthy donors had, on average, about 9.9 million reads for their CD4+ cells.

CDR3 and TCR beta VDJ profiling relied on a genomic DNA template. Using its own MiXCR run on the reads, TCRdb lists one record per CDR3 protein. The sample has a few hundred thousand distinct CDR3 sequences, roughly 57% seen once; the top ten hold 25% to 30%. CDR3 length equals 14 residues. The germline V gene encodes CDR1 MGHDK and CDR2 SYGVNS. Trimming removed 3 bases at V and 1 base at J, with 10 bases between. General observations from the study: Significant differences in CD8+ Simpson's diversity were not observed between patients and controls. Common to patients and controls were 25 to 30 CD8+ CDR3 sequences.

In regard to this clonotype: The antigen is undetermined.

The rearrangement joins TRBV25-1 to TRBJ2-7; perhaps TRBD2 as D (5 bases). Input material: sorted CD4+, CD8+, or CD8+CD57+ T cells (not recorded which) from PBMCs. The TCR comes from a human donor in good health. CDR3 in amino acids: CASSETGVSYEQYF. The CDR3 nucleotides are TGTGCCAGCAGTGAGACCGGGGTGTCCTACGAGCAGTACTTC.